Below, 30 T cell receptor beta chains from the same sample are listed, as sequenced in a study of T cell responses to AZD1222 COVID-19 vaccine. Using immunoSEQ multiplex PCR, the repertoire was profiled, and TCRdb retains in-frame clones only, with some absent. The sample has about 190,000 clones; 85% to 90% are singletons. Sequenced material: peripheral blood, taken on day 0 of AZD1222 vaccination. The receptors were gathered from an adult in good health.

This chain links TRBV27 with TRBJ2-1, with a weak D call TRBD1 (6 bases). The CDR3 spans 12 residues. Deletions cut 5 bases from V and 12 bases from J, with 14 bases between. Germline V gene sequence: CDR1 MNHEY, CDR2 SMNVEV (reference sequence). The CDR3 DNA reads as TGTGCCAGCAGTCAAAACAGGGTTGGGCAGTTCTTC. Its protein is CASSQNRVGQFF.

This sequence joins TRBV29-1 and TRBJ2-6; 8 bases are a match to TRBD1. The CDR3 totals 17 residues. The junction had 8 bases not matched to a gene; V was cut back by 4 bases and J by 0 bases. Germline V gene sequence: CDR1 SQVTM, CDR2 ANQGSEA. The CDR3 reads CSVAGQGSSSGANVLTF. CDR3 nucleotides: TGCAGCGTTGCTGGACAGGGCTCGAGCTCTGGGGCCAACGTCCTGACTTTC. The whole variable domain, filled in from reference TRBV29-1 and TRBJ2-6, reads SAVISQKPSRDICQRGTSLTIQCQVDSQVTMMFWYRQQPGQSLTLIATANQGSEATYESGFVIDKFPISRPNLTFSTLTVSNMSPEDSSIYLCSVAGQGSSSGANVLTFGAGSRLTVL.

This clone has only one observation. One end of the junction fails to match germline, which may point to a read error. The DNA of the CDR3 is TGCGCCACCAGCCACGGGGGGGGGCTTCCAGATACGCAGTATTTT. Translation: CATSHGGGLPDTQYF. The chain joins TRBV4-1 to TRBJ2-3, with 8 positions matching TRBD2. The germline CDR1 and CDR2 sequences are MGHRA and YSYEKL. This CDR3 comprises 15 residues.

The rearrangement links TRBV18 to TRBJ2-7; weak D call: TRBD2 (7 bases). V was pared by 3 bases and J by 4 bases, with 28 bases between. The CDR3 is made up of 19 amino acids. Germline CDR1 reads KGHSH; CDR2 reads LQKENI. The CDR3, as DNA: TGTGCCAGCTCACCTGGGTCCGTAGCTACAGGGAGGGCGATGTACGAGCAGTACTTC. Its protein product is CASSPGSVATGRAMYEQYF. The entire variable domain, with the rest obtained from reference TRBV18 and TRBJ2-7, is as follows: NAGVMQNPRHLVRRRGQEARLRCSPMKGHSHVYWYRQLPEEGLKFMVYLQKENIIDESGMPKERFSAEFPKEGPSILRIQQVVRGDSAAYFCASSPGSVATGRAMYEQYFGPGTRLTVT.

This chain links TRBV30 with TRBJ1-6; no reliable D call. This CDR3 region has 14 residues. CDR1 GTSNPN and CDR2 SVGIG come from the germline V gene (reference sequence). Trimming left V 0 bases short and J 8 bases short, with 11 bases between. CDR3 region: CAWSVERADSPLHF. CDR3 in DNA: TGTGCCTGGAGTGTGGAGCGCGCGGATTCACCCCTCCACTTT.

The chain combines TRBV27 with TRBJ1-1, with a weak D call TRBD1 (6 bases). Germline CDR1 reads MNHEY; CDR2 reads SMNVEV (reference sequence). V lost 1 base to trimming and J lost 1 base, with 16 bases between them. CDR3 size: 17 residues. The CDR3 loop is CASSLWRAGEANTEAFF. The CDR3 region has the DNA TGTGCCAGCAGTTTATGGAGGGCAGGGGAGGCGAACACTGAAGCTTTCTTT.

The rearrangement uses TRBV5-6 and TRBJ2-1; 10 bases line up with TRBD2. The CDR3 has 15 residues. J gave up 4 bases and V 6 bases, and 7 bases lay outside the gene matches. Germline CDR1 SGHDT, CDR2 YYEEEE. The CDR3 sequence: CASMGLAREYNEQFF. CDR3 sequence (DNA): TGTGCCAGCATGGGACTAGCGAGAGAATACAATGAGCAGTTCTTC.

The chain recombines TRBV7-9 with TRBJ1-5; D is unclear. CDR1 SEHNR and CDR2 FQNEAQ come from the germline V gene (reference sequence). V was cut by 1 base and J by 0 bases, with 7 bases left in between. This CDR3 spans 15 amino acids. Here the CDR3 reads CASSLGIYSNQPQHF. CDR3 nucleotides: TGTGCCAGCAGCTTAGGGATTTATAGCAATCAGCCCCAGCATTTT. Combining the CDR3 with reference TRBV7-9 and TRBJ1-5 gives the whole variable domain DTGVSQNPRHKITKRGQNVTFRCDPISEHNRLYWYRQTLGQGPEFLTYFQNEAQLEKSRLLSDRFSAERPKGSFSTLEIQRTEQGDSAMYLCASSLGIYSNQPQHFGDGTRLSIL.

The chain uses TRBV12-3 or TRBV12-4 and TRBJ2-7; TRBD2 might be the D (5 bases). The CDR3 has 13 amino acids. V lost 6 bases, J lost 5 bases, and 14 bases lay in between. The CDR3 spells CASRATVANEQYV. The CDR3 nucleotides are TGTGCCAGCAGGGCAACAGTAGCGAACGAGCAGTACGTC.

V is TRBV12-2 and J is TRBJ1-2. TRBV12-2 is tagged as a pseudogene. The CDR3 has 17 residues. CDR3 region: CASRRPNNLGRNYGYTF. In nucleotides, the CDR3 is TGTGCAAGTCGCCGACCGAATAACCTAGGCAGGAACTATGGCTACACCTTC.

The genes are TRBV6-5 and TRBJ2-3, with D tentatively TRBD1 (6 bases). Trimming took off 5 bases at V and 2 bases at J, with 11 bases between the two ends. Looked up from germline, CDR1 is MNHEY and CDR2 is SVGAGI. This CDR3 comprises 14 residues. The DNA for the CDR3 is TGTGCCAGCAGTACCGGACAGTACACAGATACGCAGTATTTT. Protein product: CASSTGQYTDTQYF.

This clone was detected only once. This rearrangement joins TRBV12-5 to TRBJ2-1, with D perhaps TRBD2 (6 bases). The ends were cut back, 2 bases at V and 8 bases at J, with 16 bases in the middle. Germline V gene sequence: CDR1 LGHNT, CDR2 FRNRAP. The CDR3 runs 15 residues. The CDR3 DNA reads as TGTGCTAGTGGTTTGCCCATCGGACTAAAGGATGAGCAGTTCTTC. It encodes CASGLPIGLKDEQFF.

J is TRBJ1-6 and V is TRBV4-3, with a weak D call TRBD1 (6 bases). V lost 1 base and J 7 bases, leaving 14 bases between the germline ends. CDR1 and CDR2 from the germline V gene are LGHNA and YSLEER. CDR3 size: 16 residues. The CDR3 nucleotides read TGCGCCAGCAGCCAAGCGCAGGGGCGGCCAAATTCACCCCTCCACTTT. Translating gives CASSQAQGRPNSPLHF.

The rearrangement links TRBV5-1 to TRBJ1-6; D possibly corresponds to TRBD1 (6 bases). Germline CDR1 SGHRS, CDR2 YFSETQ. V dropped 4 bases and J dropped 10 bases, with 18 bases sitting between them. This CDR3 spans 15 amino acids. For the CDR3, the DNA is TGCGCCAGCAGCGGAACACAGGGTCTTCCCTCACCCCTCCACTTT. The encoded protein is CASSGTQGLPSPLHF.

This clone was seen more than once but under ten times. The genes are TRBV7-6 and TRBJ2-2; TRBD2 agrees at 10 bases. Germline-derived CDR1 and CDR2 are SGHVS and FNYEAQ. This CDR3 contains 18 residues. V gave up 5 bases and J gave up 3 bases; unmatched junction bases: 12. CDR3 amino acids: CASSTRSQRGGDTGELFF. CDR3 nucleotide sequence: TGTGCCAGCAGCACAAGGTCCCAGCGGGGGGGTGACACCGGGGAGCTGTTTTTT. Using reference TRBV7-6 and TRBJ2-2 for the parts outside the CDR3, the full variable domain is GAGVSQSPRYKVTKRGQDVALRCDPISGHVSLYWYRQALGQGPEFLTYFNYEAQQDKSGLPNDRFSAERPEGSISTLTIQRTEQRDSAMYRCASSTRSQRGGDTGELFFGEGSRLTVL.

This chain links TRBV3-1 (or the pseudogene TRBV3-2) with TRBJ1-6; possible D gene TRBD1, 6 bases. The germline CDR1 and CDR2 sequences are LGHDT and YNNKEL (reference sequence). This CDR3 is 15 amino acids long. V lost 0 bases and J 11 bases, leaving 14 bases between the germline ends. The CDR3 DNA follows: TGTGCCAGCAGCCAAGACGGGGGGCGCAGGGCACCCCTCCACTTT. This translates into CASSQDGGRRAPLHF.

The V gene is TRBV6-2 or TRBV6-3, the J gene TRBJ1-1; a possible D gene is TRBD1 (5 bases). CDR3 length: 15 residues. The germline gives CDR1 MNHEY, CDR2 SVGEGT. Trimming cost V 4 bases and J 1 base, with 13 bases left between them. In nucleotides, the CDR3 is TGTGCCAGCAGTTTAGACCGGGACTGGAACACTGAAGCTTTCTTT. It yields the protein CASSLDRDWNTEAFF.

The count of this clone is one. The V call is TRBV6-6, the J call TRBJ1-1; D unresolved. V lost 4 bases to trimming and J lost 3 bases, with 12 bases between them. CDR1 and CDR2 from the germline V gene are MNHNY and SVGAGI (reference sequence). This CDR3 region has 14 residues. Here the CDR3 reads CASSSAESYTEAFF. The CDR3 region has the DNA TGTGCCAGCAGTTCCGCCGAATCCTACACTGAAGCTTTCTTT.

The count of this clone is one. The chain uses TRBV5-1 and TRBJ2-7; possible D gene TRBD1, 6 bases. Per germline, CDR1 SGHRS and CDR2 YFSETQ. The germline V and J ends were trimmed by 4 bases and 5 bases, with 10 bases remaining between them. The length of the CDR3 is 12 residues. Here the CDR3 reads CASSAHRDEQYV. CDR3 coding DNA: TGCGCCAGCAGCGCCCACAGGGACGAGCAGTACGTC.

This rearrangement joins TRBV4-2 to TRBJ1-2, with 7 bases that match TRBD1. V gave up 0 bases and J gave up 4 bases; unmatched junction bases: 5. Germline V gives CDR1 LGHNA, CDR2 YNFKEQ. The CDR3 loop spans 15 amino acids. In DNA, the CDR3 is TGTGCCAGCAGCCAAGAACAGGGGTCTGGCTATGGCTACACCTTC. It translates to CASSQEQGSGYGYTF.

This chain links TRBV4-2 with TRBJ1-4; 9 bases are a match to TRBD1. CDR3 size: 16 residues. The germline gives CDR1 LGHNA, CDR2 YNFKEQ. Trimming cost V 2 bases and J 5 bases; bases outside gene matches: 6. The DNA for the CDR3 is TGTGCCAGCAGCCAACAACAGGGGGCAGGGAATGAAAAACTGTTTTTT. This codes for CASSQQQGAGNEKLFF.

This clone was picked up one time. The chain links TRBV3-1 (or the pseudogene TRBV3-2) to TRBJ1-5; 7 bases are shared with TRBD1. Looked up from germline, CDR1 is LGHDT and CDR2 is YNNKEL (reference sequence). V shed 9 bases and J 6 bases; nucleotides not matched to a gene: 5. This CDR3 is 12 amino acids long. CDR3: CASGQESQPQHF. Written as DNA, the CDR3 is TGTGCCAGTGGACAGGAGAGTCAGCCCCAGCATTTT.

The genes are TRBV3-1 (or the pseudogene TRBV3-2) and TRBJ2-3; the D is unclear. This CDR3 region has 14 residues. The germline V gene has CDR1 LGHDT and CDR2 YNNKEL (reference sequence). V was clipped by 3 bases and J by 6 bases, with 13 bases between them. This CDR3 reads CASSQPPDRDTQYF. For the CDR3, the DNA is TGTGCCAGCAGCCAGCCACCAGACCGCGATACGCAGTATTTT.

The CDR3 DNA reads TGTGCCACCAGTGATAGGGACCAAGATACGCAGTATTTT. This translates into CATSDRDQDTQYF. The genes are TRBV24-1 and TRBJ2-3; perhaps D is TRBD1 or TRBD2 (5 bases each). The CDR3 is 13 residues long. Trimming stripped 3 bases from V and 5 bases from J, with 8 bases between. Germline CDR1 KGHDR, CDR2 SFDVKD.

V gene TRBV7-3 combines with J gene TRBJ2-3; D unresolved. Germline CDR1 SGHTA, CDR2 FQGTGA. The CDR3 runs 14 residues. V was clipped by 1 base and J by 3 bases, with 8 bases between them. CDR3 residues: CASSLSSQTDTQYF. The CDR3 DNA reads as TGTGCCAGCAGCTTAAGTTCCCAGACAGATACGCAGTATTTT.

The V gene is TRBV7-9, the J gene TRBJ2-5; TRBD2 is a possible D gene (6 bases). Trimming removed 7 bases from V and 4 bases from J, with 22 bases in between. Germline CDR1 and CDR2: SEHNR and FQNEAQ (reference sequence). The CDR3 contains 16 residues. The CDR3 DNA follows: TGTGCCAGCACCAATGGTGGAGGGGTAAAGCGAGAGACCCAGTACTTC. Encoded protein: CASTNGGGVKRETQYF.

The V gene is TRBV18, the J gene TRBJ2-3; D is possibly TRBD1 (5 bases). CDR1 KGHSH and CDR2 LQKENI come from the germline V gene. V lost 1 base, J lost 0 bases, and 8 bases lay in between. There are 15 residues in the CDR3. In DNA, the CDR3 is TGTGCCAGCTCACCACGGCAGGGTAGCACAGATACGCAGTATTTT. Translating gives CASSPRQGSTDTQYF.

The chain joins TRBV20-1 to TRBJ1-6; perhaps TRBD1 as D (6 bases). V shed 2 bases and J shed 16 bases, with 12 bases lying between them. The CDR3 runs 11 residues. CDR1 and CDR2 from the germline V gene are DFQATT and SNEGSKA (reference sequence). CDR3 DNA sequence: TGCAGTGCTAGAACCCAGGGGCTGCTCCACTTT. Translated, it gives CSARTQGLLHF.

The rearrangement joins TRBV10-3 to TRBJ2-7; 7 positions match TRBD1. This CDR3 region has 14 residues. The V segment lost 4 bases and the J segment 3 bases; nucleotides outside the gene matches: 6. The germline V gene has CDR1 ENHRY and CDR2 SYGVKD. This chain's CDR3 is CAISANGDSYEQYF. CDR3 in DNA: TGTGCCATCAGTGCTAACGGGGACAGCTACGAGCAGTACTTC.

V and J are TRBV30 and TRBJ2-7; TRBD2 aligns across 11 bases. The trim removed 3 bases at V and 6 bases at J, leaving 13 bases unmatched. This CDR3 is 16 amino acids long. CDR1 is GTSNPN and CDR2 is SVGIG in the germline V gene (reference sequence). CDR3 sequence (DNA): TGTGCCTGGAGGGACGGTCCGGGACTAGCGGTGTCCGAGCAGTACTTC. This codes for CAWRDGPGLAVSEQYF. The variable domain in full, completed from reference TRBV30 and TRBJ2-7, reads SQTIHQWPATLVQPVGSPLSLECTVEGTSNPNLYWYRQAAGRGLQLLFYSVGIGQISSEVPQNLSASRPQDRQFILSSKKLLLSDSGFYLCAWRDGPGLAVSEQYFGPGTRLTVT.